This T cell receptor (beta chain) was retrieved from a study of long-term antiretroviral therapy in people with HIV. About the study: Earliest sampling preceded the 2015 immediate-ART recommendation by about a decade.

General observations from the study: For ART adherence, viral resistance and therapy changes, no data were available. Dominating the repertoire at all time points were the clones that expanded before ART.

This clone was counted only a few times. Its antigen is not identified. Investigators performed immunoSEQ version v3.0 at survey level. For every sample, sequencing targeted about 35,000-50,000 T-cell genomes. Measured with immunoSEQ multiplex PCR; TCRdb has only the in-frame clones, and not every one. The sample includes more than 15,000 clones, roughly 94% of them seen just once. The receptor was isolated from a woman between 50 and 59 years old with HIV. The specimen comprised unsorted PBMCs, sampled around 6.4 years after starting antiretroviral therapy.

CDR3 DNA sequence: TGTGCCAGCAGCTGGGACAGTTACAATGAGCAGTTCTTC. Translated: CASSWDSYNEQFF. This chain uses TRBV5-5 with TRBJ2-1; 7 bases line up with TRBD1. Trimming took 3 bases from V and 4 from J; bases not matched to a gene: 1. This CDR3 region has 13 residues. Germline V gene data show CDR1 as SGHKS and CDR2 as YYEKEE (reference sequence).